These 31 T cell receptor beta chains came from one sample sequenced in a study of cytomegalovirus exposure and HLA in healthy donors. The PCR contained 60 Vbeta and 13 Jbeta primers. The data were produced by immunoSEQ multiplex PCR, yet TCRdb's version contains in-frame clones alone and is incomplete. Of some 130,000 clones listed, about 79% are singletons. Source material: PBMCs. These receptors all stem from a man between 18 and 35 years old in good health and CMV-seronegative.

This chain links TRBV7-3 with TRBJ2-3, with a possible D match to TRBD2 (6 bases). The V end was cut by 5 bases, the J end by 1 base, with 16 bases between. The CDR3 loop spans 16 amino acids. Per germline, CDR1 SGHTA and CDR2 FQGTGA. The CDR3 DNA reads TGTGCCAGCAGCCCCACGGGAGAGGTCGGCACAGATACGCAGTATTTT. The encoded protein is CASSPTGEVGTDTQYF.

The genes are TRBV18 and TRBJ2-7; 13 bases are a match to TRBD2. CDR3 length: 17 residues. Germline CDR1 is KGHSH and CDR2 is LQKENI. V dropped 6 bases and J dropped 0; count of bases not matched to a gene: 8. The CDR3 DNA reads as TGTGCCAGCTCCTGGACTAGCGGGAGTTTTGGCTCCTACGAGCAGTACTTC. Its translation: CASSWTSGSFGSYEQYF.

The V call is TRBV28, the J call TRBJ2-5; TRBD2 agrees at 13 bases. Gene TRBJ2-7 matches the end of the DNA better, so the J call may be wrong. The germline V gene encodes CDR1 MDHEN and CDR2 SYDVKM. This CDR3 spans 15 amino acids. CDR3 protein: CASSSGLAGSYEQYF. CDR3 bases: TGTGCCAGCAGTTCGGGACTAGCGGGAAGTTACGAGCAGTACTTC.

The rearrangement uses TRBV9 and TRBJ2-3; no firm D call. This CDR3 is built from 13 residues. Germline loops: CDR1 SGDLS, CDR2 YYNGEE. V was trimmed by 2 bases and J by 4 bases, leaving 8 bases between them. CDR3 loop: CASSVGAPDTQYF. The DNA of the CDR3 is TGTGCCAGCAGCGTGGGCGCCCCAGATACGCAGTATTTT.

This chain joins TRBV11-2 and TRBJ2-3, with D uncertain. V was trimmed by 6 bases and J by 4 bases, leaving 8 bases between them. The CDR3 runs 12 residues. Germline V gives CDR1 SGHAT, CDR2 FQNNGV. The CDR3 region is CASRLGPDTQYF. The CDR3 region has the DNA TGTGCCAGCAGATTGGGCCCAGATACGCAGTATTTT.

The chain links TRBV30 to TRBJ1-6; TRBD1 aligns across 9 bases. Germline loops: CDR1 GTSNPN, CDR2 SVGIG (reference sequence). The CDR3 loop spans 13 amino acids. Unmatched junction bases numbered 4, after V lost 3 bases and J lost 10 bases. The CDR3 here is CAWRDRGWSPLHF. The CDR3 bases are TGTGCCTGGAGGGACAGGGGTTGGTCACCCCTCCACTTT.

This chain joins TRBV11-2 and TRBJ1-3; D is perhaps TRBD1 (5 bases). The V and J ends lost 5 bases and 2 bases respectively, with 10 bases between them. The V gene's germline CDR1 is SGHAT and CDR2 FQNNGV. This CDR3 comprises 14 residues. The CDR3 loop reads CASSNRGAGNTIYF. CDR3 nucleotide sequence: TGTGCCAGCAGCAACCGGGGGGCTGGAAACACCATATATTTT.

The V call is TRBV7-9, the J call TRBJ1-2, with 8 bases that match TRBD1. The CDR3 length is 14 residues. The germline V gene encodes CDR1 SEHNR and CDR2 FQNEAQ (reference sequence). With V trimmed by 4 bases and J by 6 bases, 7 bases remained unmatched. The CDR3 loop reads CASSSLGRGHGYTF. The CDR3 DNA sequence: TGTGCCAGCAGCTCTCTTGGCAGGGGGCATGGCTACACCTTC.

V usage is TRBV19 and J usage is TRBJ2-7; possible D gene TRBD1, 6 bases. Germline V gene sequence: CDR1 LNHDA, CDR2 SQIVND (reference sequence). There are 14 residues in the CDR3. Trimming left V 7 bases short and J 3 bases short, with 16 bases between. For the CDR3, the DNA is TGTGCCAGTAACCTAGCCGCAGGGGACTACGAGCAGTACTTC. It encodes CASNLAAGDYEQYF. The full variable domain, with the rest looked up from reference TRBV19 and TRBJ2-7, is DGGITQSPKYLFRKEGQNVTLSCEQNLNHDAMYWYRQDPGQGLRLIYYSQIVNDFQKGDIAEGYSVSREKKESFPLTVTSAQKNPTAFYLCASNLAAGDYEQYFGPGTRLTVT.

This chain joins TRBV11-2 and TRBJ2-7, with D possibly matching TRBD1 (5 bases). The CDR3 sequence is 14 residues long. The V and J ends lost 0 bases and 9 bases respectively, with 15 bases between them. The germline gives CDR1 SGHAT, CDR2 FQNNGV. The CDR3 protein is CASSLDGVTQGQYV. The CDR3 nucleotides read TGTGCCAGCAGCTTAGATGGGGTCACCCAGGGGCAGTACGTC.

This clone was detected once. The V gene is TRBV7-2, the J gene TRBJ2-5; 12 nucleotides align to TRBD2. Per germline, CDR1 SGHTA and CDR2 FQGNSA. The CDR3 length is 16 residues. Germline trimming cut 5 bases from V and 1 base from J; bases unmatched to any gene: 5. CDR3 amino acids: CASSPRLAGAQETQYF. In nucleotides, the CDR3 is TGTGCCAGCAGCCCGAGACTAGCGGGGGCCCAAGAGACCCAGTACTTC.

This clone was counted a few times. The chain employs TRBV6-4 and TRBJ1-1; D ambiguous. V lost 6 bases to trimming and J lost 6 bases, with 14 bases between them. The length of the CDR3 is 13 residues. The V gene's germline CDR1 is MRHNA and CDR2 SNTAGT. CDR3: CASRAYPRAEAFF. The DNA of the CDR3 is TGTGCCAGCAGAGCCTACCCTAGAGCTGAAGCTTTCTTT.

The chain joins TRBV7-2 to TRBJ2-5; 11 bases align to TRBD1. The CDR3 is 16 residues long. CDR1 and CDR2 (germline): SGHTA, FQGNSA. J lost 3 bases, V lost 2 bases, and 5 bases had no gene match. CDR3 amino acids: CASSLFGQGAKETQYF. The CDR3 nucleotides are TGTGCCAGCAGCTTATTTGGACAGGGGGCGAAAGAGACCCAGTACTTC.

J is TRBJ2-1 and V is TRBV4-1; TRBD2 is a possible D gene (5 bases). Trimming left V 3 bases short and J 2 bases short, with 8 bases between. The germline CDR1 and CDR2 sequences are MGHRA and YSYEKL. CDR3 length: 14 amino acids. The CDR3 reads CASSQEVTYNEQFF. For the CDR3, the DNA is TGCGCCAGCAGCCAGGAGGTCACCTACAATGAGCAGTTCTTC.

As concerns this clone: At one of its ends the junction is not consistent with the germline gene, which may arise from a read error. The J gene is TRBJ1-3, the V gene TRBV27; no clear D. Germline CDR1 MNHEY, CDR2 SMNVEV (reference sequence). The CDR3 runs 15 residues. The CDR3 DNA reads as TGTGCCAGCAGTCCCAGAAGAGGCTCCGGAAACATCATATATTTT. This codes for CASSPRRGSGNIIYF.

Here the CDR3 reads CASAIGLAGGPYYNEQFF. The CDR3 bases are TGTGCCTCAGCAATTGGACTAGCGGGAGGGCCGTATTACAATGAGCAGTTCTTC. The rearrangement uses TRBV30 and TRBJ2-1, with TRBD2 matching 15 bases. This CDR3 spans 18 amino acids. Germline V lookup: CDR1 GTSNPN, CDR2 SVGIG (reference sequence). The V gene end was trimmed by 7 bases and the J gene end by 4 bases; junction bases not matched to a gene: 14.

This chain joins TRBV4-1 and TRBJ2-7; tentative D call: TRBD1 (6 bases). Trimming removed 8 bases from V and 0 bases from J, with 11 bases in between. The CDR3 contains 13 residues. Per the germline V gene, CDR1 is MGHRA and CDR2 is YSYEKL. The CDR3 DNA reads TGCGCCAGCTCGTGGACAGTCTCCTACGAGCAGTACTTC. It yields the protein CASSWTVSYEQYF.

V gene TRBV5-1 combines with J gene TRBJ2-7; 8 nucleotides match TRBD2. The CDR3 runs to 14 residues. J was trimmed by 1 base and V by 0 bases; bases with no gene match: 0. Germline values: CDR1 SGHRS, CDR2 YFSETQ. CDR3 residues: CASSLGGGSYEQYV. CDR3 sequence (DNA): TGCGCCAGCAGCTTGGGCGGGGGGTCCTACGAGCAGTACGTC.

This clone was counted once. The chain joins TRBV5-1 to TRBJ2-1; 16 bases are shared with TRBD2. The CDR3 has 15 amino acids. The V segment lost 0 bases and the J segment 12 bases; nucleotides outside the gene matches: 3. Germline CDR1 and CDR2: SGHRS and YFSETQ. CDR3 amino acids: CASSLEGTSGRGQFF. CDR3 in DNA: TGCGCCAGCAGCTTGGAAGGGACTAGCGGGAGGGGGCAGTTCTTC.

The J gene is TRBJ1-2, the V gene TRBV19; the match to TRBD1 covers 8 bases. In germline, CDR1 is LNHDA, CDR2 SQIVND (reference sequence). The CDR3 loop spans 14 amino acids. V was clipped by 6 bases and J by 8 bases; unmatched bases: 11. The CDR3 here is CASRTDRGEIGYTF. The CDR3 DNA reads as TGTGCCAGTAGGACAGACAGGGGAGAAATCGGCTACACCTTC. Drawing the rest from reference TRBV19 and TRBJ1-2, the complete variable domain is DGGITQSPKYLFRKEGQNVTLSCEQNLNHDAMYWYRQDPGQGLRLIYYSQIVNDFQKGDIAEGYSVSREKKESFPLTVTSAQKNPTAFYLCASRTDRGEIGYTFGSGTRLTVV.

About this clone: An end of the junction does not agree with germline; a read error may underlie this. The V gene is TRBV7-2, the J gene TRBJ1-2; 9 nucleotides align to TRBD1. Germline CDR1 SGHTA, CDR2 FQGNSA. The CDR3 is made up of 12 amino acids. CDR3 DNA: TGCGGACAGGGGACCTCTAACTATGGCTACACCTTC. Protein: CGQGTSNYGYTF. Full variable domain (missing parts from reference TRBV7-2 and TRBJ1-2): GAGVSQSPSNKVTEKGKDVELRCDPISGHTALYWYRQSLGQGLEFLIYFQGNSAPDKSGLPSDRFSAERTGGSVSTLTIQRTQQEDSAVYLCGQGTSNYGYTFGSGTRLTVV.

The gene calls are TRBV7-3 and TRBJ1-5; perhaps TRBD1 as D (6 bases). This CDR3 has 15 residues. Trimming cost V 4 bases and J 3 bases, with 13 bases left between them. CDR1 is SGHTA, CDR2 FQGTGA, per germline. The CDR3: CASSSHGQPNQPQHF. CDR3 bases: TGTGCCAGCAGCTCGCACGGACAGCCCAATCAGCCCCAGCATTTT.

This chain links TRBV6-1 with TRBJ2-7; a weak D match, TRBD2 (5 bases). Trimming cost V 0 bases and J 6 bases, with 9 bases left between them. Germline V gene sequence: CDR1 MNHNS, CDR2 SASEGT. The CDR3 is 13 amino acids. The DNA for the CDR3 is TGTGCCAGCAGTGAAGCCCGGGGAAGCGAGCAGTACGTC. Its translation: CASSEARGSEQYV.

The genes are TRBV9 and TRBJ1-3; TRBD1 is a possible D gene (5 bases). The germline V gene encodes CDR1 SGDLS and CDR2 YYNGEE. V lost 3 bases and J 0 bases, leaving 10 bases between the germline ends. The CDR3 spans 15 residues. CDR3 amino acids: CASSGQILSGNTIYF. The DNA of the CDR3 is TGTGCCAGCAGCGGACAGATCCTCTCTGGAAACACCATATATTTT.

The table lists this clone with a few counts. CDR3 nucleotides: TGTGCCAGCAGCACCAAGCAGGGTGCCACTGAAGCTTTCTTT. Translating it yields CASSTKQGATEAFF. The V call is TRBV5-6, the J call TRBJ1-1, with a tentative D call TRBD1 (5 bases). Germline CDR1 is SGHDT and CDR2 is YYEEEE. The CDR3 is 14 residues long. Trimming pared 4 bases from V and 4 bases from J, leaving 14 bases between.

This clone was observed a few times. The CDR3 reads CASSKVGTPGANVLTF. The DNA of the CDR3 is TGTGCCAGCAGCAAAGTCGGGACACCTGGGGCCAACGTCCTGACTTTC. The rearrangement uses TRBV7-9 and TRBJ2-6; D is perhaps TRBD1 (6 bases). The V and J ends lost 5 bases and 2 bases respectively, with 13 bases between them. The CDR3 consists of 16 residues. Germline V gives CDR1 SEHNR, CDR2 FQNEAQ (reference sequence).

This chain links TRBV5-5 with TRBJ2-1, with 7 nucleotides matching TRBD2. The CDR3 loop spans 15 amino acids. CDR1 and CDR2 from the germline V gene are SGHKS and YYEKEE (reference sequence). Germline trimming cut 0 bases from V and 2 bases from J; bases unmatched to any gene: 2. This CDR3 is CASSLVGGAYNEQFF. The CDR3 DNA is TGTGCCAGCAGCTTGGTGGGAGGGGCCTACAATGAGCAGTTCTTC.

The CDR3 loop reads CASIQQGAWDGYTF. CDR3 coding DNA: TGTGCCAGCATTCAACAGGGGGCTTGGGATGGCTACACCTTC. V and J are TRBV2 and TRBJ1-2; 9 bases are a match to TRBD1. The CDR3 sequence is 14 residues long. The junction had 9 bases not matched to a gene; V was cut back by 7 bases and J by 6 bases. Germline CDR1 is SNHLY and CDR2 is FYNNEI.

The chain carries TRBV9 and TRBJ2-1, with 9 bases lining up with TRBD2. This CDR3 region has 17 residues. CDR1 is SGDLS and CDR2 is YYNGEE in the germline V gene. Trimming at V came to 2 bases and at J to 6 bases, leaving 12 bases not matched to a gene. The CDR3 loop is CASSVNLAGSLFNEQFF. CDR3 nucleotides: TGTGCCAGCAGCGTTAACCTAGCGGGATCCCTATTCAATGAGCAGTTCTTC.

Concerning this clone: One end of the junction varies from germline; a read error may be responsible. V gene TRBV7-9 combines with J gene TRBJ1-5; possible D gene TRBD1, 5 bases. Germline values: CDR1 SEHNR, CDR2 FQNEAQ (reference sequence). This CDR3 spans 16 amino acids. As DNA, the CDR3 is TGTTCCAGCAGCCCGCTTACGACAGAACGCGGTCAGCCCCAGCATTTT. Its translation is CSSSPLTTERGQPQHF.

The V gene is TRBV25-1, the J gene TRBJ2-1, with TRBD2 matching 7 bases. From germline, CDR1 is MGHDK and CDR2 SYGVNS. V lost 4 bases and J lost 2; bases outside the gene matches: 5. The CDR3 consists of 15 residues. The CDR3 DNA reads TGTGCCAGCAGTGGCGGCCTAGCGGCCTACAATGAGCAGTTCTTC. Translation gives CASSGGLAAYNEQFF.